What follows are 25 T cell receptor beta chains derived from one specimen sequenced in a study of T-cell memory formation after mild COVID-19. TCRdb redid the calling of the 5' RACE reads with MiXCR, one entry per CDR3 protein. The sample holds 100,000 to 130,000 distinct CDR3 sequences; 18% are singletons and the top ten take roughly 6%. The material sequenced was PBMCs or a T cell subset sorted from them (not recorded which). These receptors originate from a young man who had mild COVID-19 (a few samples of this study predate the infection). Cell type and time point are not known.

This clonotype was seen a few times. The V gene is TRBV20-1, the J gene TRBJ2-1, with TRBD2 matching over 9 bases. Trimming at V came to 3 bases and at J to 4 bases, leaving 10 bases not matched to a gene. This CDR3 region has 16 residues. The V gene's germline CDR1 is DFQATT and CDR2 SNEGSKA (reference sequence). Here the CDR3 DNA reads TGCAGTGCTAGTTCAGCGGGGGGAGGGCTGTACAATGAGCAGTTCTTC. Amino acid sequence: CSASSAGGGLYNEQFF.

The chain joins TRBV18 to TRBJ2-1; 8 bases are shared with TRBD2. This CDR3 spans 15 amino acids. V shed 2 bases, J shed 6 bases, and the junction held 6 bases outside the gene matches. Germline V gene sequence: CDR1 KGHSH, CDR2 LQKENI. The CDR3, as DNA: TGTGCCAGCTCACCAAGGACTAGCCCTCTCAATGAGCAGTTCTTC. Its translation: CASSPRTSPLNEQFF.

V is TRBV4-2 and J is TRBJ2-3, with TRBD1 identical over 7 bases. The CDR3 is made up of 15 amino acids. Germline values: CDR1 LGHNA, CDR2 YNFKEQ. V dropped 9 bases and J dropped 2; count of bases not matched to a gene: 11. CDR3 DNA: TGTGCCAGTACTAAGGGACAGTACCCCACAGATACGCAGTATTTT. It codes for CASTKGQYPTDTQYF.

This rearrangement joins TRBV20-1 to TRBJ2-2, with D hard to call. The germline V gene encodes CDR1 DFQATT and CDR2 SNEGSKA (reference sequence). The CDR3 covers 14 residues. Deletions cut 3 bases from V and 3 bases from J, with 11 bases between. CDR3: CSASQTVDTGELFF. In DNA, the CDR3 is TGCAGTGCTAGCCAGACCGTCGACACCGGGGAGCTGTTTTTT.

J is TRBJ2-3 and V is TRBV7-2; 13 nucleotides agree with TRBD2. CDR3 length: 13 residues. Germline CDR1 reads SGHTA; CDR2 reads FQGNSA. V lost 11 bases and J lost 2; bases outside the gene matches: 1. The CDR3 loop reads CAGTSGITDTQYF. CDR3 nucleotides: TGTGCCGGGACTAGCGGGATCACAGATACGCAGTATTTT.

This clonotype has just a few counts. The chain joins TRBV7-3 to TRBJ2-3, with TRBD2 as a possible D gene (5 bases). The CDR3 extends over 12 amino acids. Germline V gene sequence: CDR1 SGHTA, CDR2 FQGTGA. Between the trimmed V and J ends, which lost 5 bases and 7 bases, there was a span of 10 bases. This CDR3 reads CASSPQRNTQYF. The CDR3 DNA reads as TGTGCCAGCAGCCCCCAGCGGAATACGCAGTATTTT.

This clonotype came up many times. The gene calls are TRBV5-1 and TRBJ2-5; a possible D gene is TRBD2 (5 bases). This CDR3 comprises 14 residues. Trimming took 0 bases from V and 7 from J, leaving 13 bases between them. From germline, CDR1 is SGHRS and CDR2 YFSETQ. The CDR3: CASSLEAASGTQYF. The CDR3 region has the DNA TGCGCCAGCAGCTTGGAAGCGGCCTCGGGGACCCAGTACTTC.

This clonotype was recorded a few times. The V and J genes are TRBV18 and TRBJ2-3; 7 nucleotides agree with TRBD1. CDR1 KGHSH and CDR2 LQKENI come from the germline V gene. The junction had 2 bases not matched to a gene; V was cut back by 3 bases and J by 5 bases. The CDR3 is 13 amino acids. This CDR3 reads CASSPRQGDTQYF. The CDR3 region has the DNA TGTGCCAGCTCACCTAGACAGGGAGATACGCAGTATTTT. The whole variable domain, filled in from reference TRBV18 and TRBJ2-3, reads NAGVMQNPRHLVRRRGQEARLRCSPMKGHSHVYWYRQLPEEGLKFMVYLQKENIIDESGMPKERFSAEFPKEGPSILRIQQVVRGDSAAYFCASSPRQGDTQYFGPGTRLTVL.

The genes are TRBV4-3 and TRBJ2-5; TRBD1 or TRBD2 may be the D gene (6 bases each). V gave up 2 bases and J gave up 7 bases, with 11 bases separating them. This CDR3 contains 13 residues. From germline, CDR1 is LGHNA and CDR2 YSLEER. CDR3 DNA sequence: TGCGCCAGCAGCCAAATCAGGGGAGGGACCCAGTACTTC. It specifies CASSQIRGGTQYF.

The chain uses TRBV5-6 and TRBJ2-7; tentatively, D is TRBD1 (5 bases). The CDR3 runs 16 residues. V was cut by 0 bases and J by 6 bases, with 19 bases left in between. Germline CDR1 is SGHDT and CDR2 is YYEEEE. In DNA, the CDR3 is TGTGCCAGCAGCTTGGAAGCAGGGCCGGGCCAAGGCGAGCAGTACTTC. This codes for CASSLEAGPGQGEQYF.

This clonotype was seen a handful of times. The chain uses TRBV28 and TRBJ1-2; no clear D. Germline V gene data show CDR1 as MDHEN and CDR2 as SYDVKM. Deletions cut 2 bases from V and 3 bases from J, with 13 bases between. The CDR3 is 15 amino acids. The CDR3 reads CASSLGQVYYYGYTF. DNA for the CDR3: TGTGCCAGCAGTTTAGGGCAGGTCTATTACTATGGCTACACCTTC.

The V and J genes are TRBV27 and TRBJ1-2; D call uncertain. Germline lookup yields CDR1 MNHEY and CDR2 SMNVEV (reference sequence). Trimming shortened V by 6 bases and J by 0 bases, and 17 bases separated the two germline ends. CDR3 length: 16 residues. This chain's CDR3 is CASRGLWGEPNYGYTF. For the CDR3, the DNA is TGTGCCAGCAGGGGATTGTGGGGAGAGCCTAACTATGGCTACACCTTC.

This clonotype was counted only a few times. V gene TRBV6-5 combines with J gene TRBJ1-6, with TRBD1 matching 10 bases. CDR1 and CDR2 from the germline V gene are MNHEY and SVGAGI. J lost 8 bases, V lost 7 bases, and 8 bases had no gene match. The CDR3 contains 15 residues. The CDR3 DNA reads as TGTGCCAGCACCCGAGACAGGGGGCAACATTCACCCCTCCACTTT. It encodes CASTRDRGQHSPLHF.

This clonotype showed up just a few times. J is TRBJ1-2 and V is TRBV6-1; tentatively, D is TRBD1 (6 bases). The V gene lost 0 bases and the J gene lost 4 bases, with 15 bases spanning the gap. The CDR3 contains 16 residues. In germline, CDR1 is MNHNS, CDR2 SASEGT. CDR3 sequence: CASSEAQGRGGYGYTF. CDR3 sequence (DNA): TGTGCCAGCAGTGAAGCGCAGGGGAGAGGAGGCTATGGCTACACCTTC.

The V gene is TRBV12-3 or TRBV12-4, the J gene TRBJ2-3; tentative D call: TRBD1 (6 bases). There are 12 residues in the CDR3. V was clipped by 4 bases and J by 4 bases, with 6 bases between them. The CDR3 reads CASSWGPDTQYF. In nucleotides, the CDR3 is TGTGCCAGCAGTTGGGGGCCAGATACGCAGTATTTT.

The chain links TRBV27 to TRBJ1-6, with a tentative D call TRBD1 (5 bases). Trimming took off 8 bases at V and 7 bases at J, with 12 bases between the two ends. This CDR3 spans 13 amino acids. Germline CDR1 MNHEY, CDR2 SMNVEV (reference sequence). The CDR3 sequence: CASYRTSNSPLHF. The CDR3 region has the DNA TGTGCCAGCTACAGGACCTCGAATTCACCCCTCCACTTT.

This chain links TRBV20-1 with TRBJ2-2; D is perhaps TRBD1 (5 bases). There are 17 residues in the CDR3. Trimming left V 0 bases short and J 4 bases short, with 18 bases between. CDR1 and CDR2 (germline): DFQATT, SNEGSKA (reference sequence). The DNA for the CDR3 is TGCAGTGCTAGAGAAGATGAGTGGACACGGTCCACCGGGGAGCTGTTTTTT. The encoded protein is CSAREDEWTRSTGELFF.

This clonotype has more than one count but fewer than ten. This chain links TRBV20-1 with TRBJ2-1; either TRBD1 or TRBD2 may fit D (5 bases each). Germline-derived CDR1 and CDR2 are DFQATT and SNEGSKA (reference sequence). This CDR3 has 15 residues. The V and J ends lost 6 bases and 0 bases respectively, with 15 bases between them. The CDR3 here is CSASRGAISYNEQFF. CDR3 nucleotide sequence: TGCAGTGCCTCCCGAGGGGCTATCTCCTACAATGAGCAGTTCTTC.

The chain joins TRBV7-3 to TRBJ1-2, with D possibly being TRBD1 (5 bases). Trimming removed 5 bases at V and 14 bases at J, with 21 bases between. This CDR3 contains 13 residues. Germline V gene data show CDR1 as SGHTA and CDR2 as FQGTGA. The chain's CDR3 is CASSPQTDGLRTF. As DNA, the CDR3 is TGTGCCAGCAGCCCACAGACAGACGGATTGAGAACCTTC.

This clonotype occurred a few times. The chain links TRBV5-1 to TRBJ2-2, with D possibly being TRBD2 (7 bases). CDR1 is SGHRS, CDR2 YFSETQ, per germline. Trimming removed 5 bases from V and 3 bases from J, with 17 bases in between. This CDR3 contains 16 residues. The DNA for the CDR3 is TGCGCCAGCAGTTTTGGACGGGGGGCCGACACCGGGGAGCTGTTTTTT. It encodes CASSFGRGADTGELFF.

This clonotype has a handful of counts. The chain links TRBV12-3 or TRBV12-4 to TRBJ2-7, with TRBD1 matching 9 bases. This CDR3 is built from 14 residues. J was trimmed by 4 bases and V by 6 bases; bases with no gene match: 7. The CDR3 region is CASRGQGTMYEQYF. The CDR3 DNA reads TGTGCCAGCAGGGGACAGGGAACGATGTACGAGCAGTACTTC.

In this sample, this clonotype turned up once. V is TRBV12-3 or TRBV12-4 and J is TRBJ2-3; TRBD2 agrees at 10 bases. This CDR3 is built from 16 residues. The V segment lost 10 bases and the J segment 3 bases; nucleotides outside the gene matches: 13. CDR3 residues: CATRAGGPLETDTQYF. DNA of the CDR3: TGTGCCACCAGAGCGGGGGGGCCTCTGGAAACAGATACGCAGTATTTT.

This clonotype has more than one count but fewer than ten. The J gene is TRBJ2-2, the V gene TRBV7-3, with TRBD1 identical over 7 bases. From germline, CDR1 is SGHTA and CDR2 FQGTGA. The junction had 7 bases not matched to a gene; V was cut back by 5 bases and J by 7 bases. The CDR3 sequence is 14 residues long. The CDR3 protein is CASSPMTGFGELFF. CDR3 nucleotide sequence: TGTGCCAGCAGCCCTATGACAGGGTTCGGGGAGCTGTTTTTT. The whole variable domain, remainder taken from reference TRBV7-3 and TRBJ2-2, is GAGVSQTPSNKVTEKGKYVELRCDPISGHTALYWYRQSLGQGPEFLIYFQGTGAADDSGLPNDRFFAVRPEGSVSTLKIQRTERGDSAVYLCASSPMTGFGELFFGEGSRLTVL.

Only a few counts were recorded for this clonotype. The chain is built from TRBV4-3 and TRBJ1-2; 7 bases agree with TRBD1. Germline trimming cut 4 bases from V and 4 bases from J; bases unmatched to any gene: 3. The length of the CDR3 is 13 residues. Per germline, CDR1 LGHNA and CDR2 YSLEER. The DNA of the CDR3 is TGCGCCAGCAGCCTGGACAGGACCTATGGCTACACCTTC. This sequence encodes CASSLDRTYGYTF.

This clonotype was observed a few times. The rearrangement uses TRBV7-6 and TRBJ2-5; D could derive from TRBD1 or TRBD2 (5 bases each). The V end lost 5 bases, the J end lost 5 bases, and 15 bases lay between the germline ends. Germline lookup yields CDR1 SGHVS and CDR2 FNYEAQ. The CDR3 loop spans 14 amino acids. Written as DNA, the CDR3 is TGTGCCAGCAGCCCGAGAGGGGTGTGGGAGACCCAGTACTTC. This sequence encodes CASSPRGVWETQYF.